Below are 8 T cell receptor beta chains sequenced from a single sample in a study of cytomegalovirus exposure and HLA in healthy donors (TCRdb year 2017). Receptor libraries were prepared by the immunoSEQ multiplex PCR assay. A mixture of 60 forward primers for TCR Vbeta segments and 13 reverse primers for TCR Jbeta segments was used in the multiplex PCR. In its TCRdb copy, this immuneACCESS table keeps in-frame sequences only and misses some clones. Where compared with another copy, unresolved V genes explain less than half of these, and the others have no known cause. Within this sample are nearly 110,000 clones, with about 84% of them counted one time only. Of the sample, 2% to 2.5% is held by the ten largest clones. The specimen was PBMCs. Source of these receptors: a man younger than 45 in good health and CMV-seronegative.

V gene TRBV6-6 combines with J gene TRBJ2-3; 14 bases map to TRBD2. This CDR3 spans 16 amino acids. Trimming removed 4 bases from V and 2 bases from J; junction bases left unmatched: 2. Germline-derived CDR1 and CDR2 are MNHNY and SVGAGI (reference sequence). This chain's CDR3 is CASSLGLAGDTDTQYF. CDR3 DNA sequence: TGTGCCAGCAGTTTGGGACTAGCGGGGGACACAGATACGCAGTATTTT.

This clone came up a few times. The chain recombines TRBV9 with TRBJ1-1; TRBD1 is a possible D gene (6 bases). Trimming took 4 bases from V and 5 from J, leaving 15 bases between them. The germline CDR1 and CDR2 sequences are SGDLS and YYNGEE. The CDR3 totals 14 residues. CDR3 DNA: TGTGCCAGCAGCCCCACAGGGAGGGAGACTGAAGCTTTCTTT. It translates to CASSPTGRETEAFF.

This clone was picked up a small number of times. The rearrangement links TRBV6-1 to TRBJ2-7, with 10 bases fitting TRBD1. V dropped 0 bases and J dropped 5; count of bases not matched to a gene: 7. CDR1 MNHNS and CDR2 SASEGT come from the germline V gene. This CDR3 has 16 residues. The CDR3, as DNA: TGTGCCAGCAGTGAAGCCGCCGGGACAGGGGCCCACGAGCAGTACTTC. It specifies CASSEAAGTGAHEQYF.

Turning to this clone: Other DNA sequences of this sample code for an identical CDR3. V is TRBV6-1 and J is TRBJ1-5, with 8 bases aligning to TRBD1. Germline assignment: CDR1 MNHNS and CDR2 SASEGT. After removal of 2 bases from V and 6 bases from J, the junction contained 6 bases not matched to a gene. CDR3 length: 15 residues. The CDR3 DNA sequence: TGTGCCAGCAGTGAAAGCCAGGGGGCTATTCAGCCCCAGCATTTT. It yields the protein CASSESQGAIQPQHF.

CDR3 region: CASSIDTDYGYTF. The CDR3 DNA reads TGTGCCAGTAGTATAGACACAGACTATGGCTACACCTTC. The V gene is TRBV19, the J gene TRBJ1-2, with D uncertain. The CDR3 consists of 13 residues. Germline V gene sequence: CDR1 LNHDA, CDR2 SQIVND (reference sequence). Trimming removed 0 bases at V and 3 bases at J, with 5 bases between.

This clone was counted once. V and J are TRBV19 and TRBJ2-1; D is perhaps TRBD1 (5 bases). V shed 2 bases and J shed 5 bases, with 10 bases lying between them. Germline lookup yields CDR1 LNHDA and CDR2 SQIVND (reference sequence). The CDR3 has 14 residues. The CDR3 DNA reads as TGTGCCAGTAGTATAATAGGGGTGAACAATGAGCAGTTCTTC. Its translation is CASSIIGVNNEQFF.

The chain recombines TRBV9 with TRBJ1-2; tentative D call: TRBD1 (6 bases). Germline loops: CDR1 SGDLS, CDR2 YYNGEE. The CDR3 has 13 residues. With 4 bases removed from V and 4 bases from J, the gap between germline ends came to 11 bases. The CDR3 coding sequence is TGTGCCAGCAGCAATACAGGGCCCTATGGCTACACCTTC. Translating it yields CASSNTGPYGYTF.

The chain links TRBV27 to TRBJ2-2, with 11 positions matching TRBD2. Germline-derived CDR1 and CDR2 are MNHEY and SMNVEV (reference sequence). Trimming at V came to 6 bases and at J to 5 bases, leaving 2 bases not matched to a gene. The CDR3 is made up of 14 amino acids. This chain's CDR3 is CASSWTSGTGELFF. The CDR3 DNA reads TGTGCCAGCAGCTGGACTAGCGGGACCGGGGAGCTGTTTTTT.